Reported below is one TCR beta chain. Antigen specificity is unknown. The source of the sample is a study of blood T cells in healthy people across ages. This CDR3 contains 18 residues. The V gene end was trimmed by 4 bases and the J gene end by 4 bases; junction bases not matched to a gene: 17. Germline lookup yields CDR1 SNHLY and CDR2 FYNNEI. The authors ran a second PCR of about 7 to 11 cycles using a sample-barcoded 5' primer and a J-beta primer mix. MiXCR, applied by TCRdb to the 5' RACE reads, yields one record per CDR3 protein. The sample yields 730,000 or so distinct CDR3 sequences, roughly 43% seen once. Study findings and constraints: It was not known whether donors were CMV positive (a possible confounder of expanded clonotype changes).

This receptor was identified in a man older than 75 in good health. Sequencing was carried out using blood. V gene TRBV2 combines with J gene TRBJ2-7, with 9 bases fitting TRBD2. CDR3 region: CASSGVASGDRRLYEQYF. Here the CDR3 DNA reads TGTGCCAGCAGTGGAGTAGCTAGCGGGGACCGACGTTTATACGAGCAGTACTTC.